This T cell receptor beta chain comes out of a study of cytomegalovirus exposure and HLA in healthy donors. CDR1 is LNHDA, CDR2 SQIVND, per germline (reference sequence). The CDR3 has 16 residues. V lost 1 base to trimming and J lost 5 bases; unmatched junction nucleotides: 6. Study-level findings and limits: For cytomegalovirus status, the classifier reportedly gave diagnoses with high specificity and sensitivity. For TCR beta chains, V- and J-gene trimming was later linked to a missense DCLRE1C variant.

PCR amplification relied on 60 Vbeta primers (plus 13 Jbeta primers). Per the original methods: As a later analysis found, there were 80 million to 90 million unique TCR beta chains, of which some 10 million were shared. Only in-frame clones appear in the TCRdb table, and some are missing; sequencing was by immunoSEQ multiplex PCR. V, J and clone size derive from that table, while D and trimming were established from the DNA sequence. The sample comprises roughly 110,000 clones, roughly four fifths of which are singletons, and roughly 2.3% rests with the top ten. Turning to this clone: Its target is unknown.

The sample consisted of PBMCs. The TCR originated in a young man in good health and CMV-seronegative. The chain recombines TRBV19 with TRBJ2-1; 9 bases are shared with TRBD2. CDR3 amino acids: CASSIVGSGGHNEQFF. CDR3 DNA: TGTGCCAGTAGTATAGTAGGTAGCGGGGGTCACAATGAGCAGTTCTTC.